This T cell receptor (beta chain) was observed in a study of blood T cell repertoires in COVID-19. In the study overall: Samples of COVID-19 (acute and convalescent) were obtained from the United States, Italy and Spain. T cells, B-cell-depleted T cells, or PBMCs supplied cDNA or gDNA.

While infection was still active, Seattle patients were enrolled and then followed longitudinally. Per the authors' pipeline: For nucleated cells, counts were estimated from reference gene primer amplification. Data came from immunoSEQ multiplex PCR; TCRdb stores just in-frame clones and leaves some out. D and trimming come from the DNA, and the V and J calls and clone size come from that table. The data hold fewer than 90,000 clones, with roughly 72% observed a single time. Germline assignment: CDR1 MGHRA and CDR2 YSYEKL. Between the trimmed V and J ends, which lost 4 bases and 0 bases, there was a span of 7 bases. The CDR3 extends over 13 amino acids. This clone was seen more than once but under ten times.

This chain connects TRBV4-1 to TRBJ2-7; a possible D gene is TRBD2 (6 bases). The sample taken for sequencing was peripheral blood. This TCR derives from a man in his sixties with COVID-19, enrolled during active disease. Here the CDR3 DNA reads TGCGCCAGCAGCCTCGGGGGCTCCTACGAGCAGTACTTC. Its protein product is CASSLGGSYEQYF.